This T cell receptor (beta chain) was sequenced for a study of shared clonotypes between healthy human individuals. Recent vaccinations or acute infections were absent in the healthy HIV-negative adult donors. Subsets obtained from CD4+ cells comprised CD45RA+ naive and CD45RA-negative memory cells. Deletions cut 3 bases from V and 5 bases from J, with 20 bases between. Germline assignment: CDR1 SGHRS and CDR2 YFSETQ. CDR3 length equals 16 residues. The protocol was immunoSEQ multiplex PCR, while the TCRdb copy is restricted to in-frame clones and leaves out a portion. The table has 2 million to 2.5 million clones, over 85% seen once.

This TCR derives from a man aged 18 to 29 in good health. Some clones in this sample may be carry-over from other donors' samples. Sequenced material: naive CD4+ T cells from PBMCs. Subset meaning: CD45RA+ positively selected. V usage is TRBV5-1 and J usage is TRBJ2-5; weak D call: TRBD1 (5 bases). CDR3 bases: TGCGCCAGCAGCTCGACCCTGACAGCCCGGTGGGAGACCCAGTACTTC. Protein sequence: CASSSTLTARWETQYF.